This is a list of T cell receptor beta chains from one sample in a study of lymphopenia after photon versus proton radiotherapy. The protocol was immunoSEQ multiplex PCR, while the TCRdb copy is restricted to in-frame clones and leaves out a portion. The sample shows about 61,000 clones, 86% of them seen only once. Sequencing was performed on peripheral blood, taken from a patient treated with photon-based radiotherapy. The origin of the receptors is a man aged 35-49 years with gastric cancer. Each CDR3 is given with its conserved first and last residue.

V gene: TRBV10-3
J gene: TRBJ1-5
CDR3 protein: CAISDGQGIQPQHF

V gene: TRBV5-1
J gene: TRBJ1-4
CDR3 protein: CASSLQGGLGNEKLFF

V gene: TRBV4-3
J gene: TRBJ2-2
CDR3 protein: CASSGRAGHTGELFF

V gene: TRBV2
J gene: TRBJ2-7
CDR3 protein: CASTRAGSSYEQYF

V gene: TRBV5-6
J gene: TRBJ2-5
CDR3 protein: CASSPISVVETQYF

V gene: TRBV5-4
J gene: TRBJ1-1
CDR3 protein: CASSLGENTEAFF

V gene: TRBV10-3
J gene: TRBJ1-5
CDR3 protein: CAISKTGGNQPQHF

V gene: TRBV5-1
J gene: TRBJ1-5
CDR3 protein: CASSLTGGYSNQPQHF

V gene: TRBV5-1
J gene: TRBJ2-3
CDR3 protein: CASSPGLSEDTQYF

V gene: TRBV7-8
J gene: TRBJ2-1
CDR3 protein: CASSLGGREQFF

V gene: TRBV25-1
J gene: TRBJ2-5
CDR3 protein: CASSDWTSGLETQYF

V gene: TRBV21-1
J gene: TRBJ1-4
CDR3 protein: CASSPLEGQISFRTNEKLFF

V gene: TRBV25-1
J gene: TRBJ2-1
CDR3 protein: CASSGLGANEQFF

V gene: TRBV6-5
J gene: TRBJ1-2
CDR3 protein: CASSRGRTNYGYTF

V gene: TRBV7-9
J gene: TRBJ2-7
CDR3 protein: CASSLDTWAYEQYF

V gene: TRBV9
J gene: TRBJ1-1
CDR3 protein: CASGVALNTEAFF

V gene: TRBV19
J gene: TRBJ1-1
CDR3 protein: CASSPSAGDDTEAFF

V gene: TRBV7-9
J gene: TRBJ1-5
CDR3 protein: CASSWGQGSNQPQHF

V gene: TRBV4-3
J gene: TRBJ2-2
CDR3 protein: CASSQDQTGGTGELFF

V gene: TRBV5-1
J gene: TRBJ2-4
CDR3 protein: CASSFGQALAKNIQYF

V gene: TRBV30
J gene: TRBJ2-7
CDR3 protein: CACSTGEGTYEQYF

V gene: TRBV4-3
J gene: TRBJ2-3
CDR3 protein: CASSQIAGVADTQYF

V gene: TRBV18
J gene: TRBJ1-1
CDR3 protein: CASSLHRATEAFF

V gene: TRBV5-5
J gene: TRBJ2-7
CDR3 protein: CASSLGGARSGMEQYF

V gene: TRBV5-4
J gene: TRBJ2-1
CDR3 protein: CASSLGTGIGSMEQFF

V gene: TRBV4-3
J gene: TRBJ1-2
CDR3 protein: CASSPGQGVYGYTF

V gene: TRBV5-1
J gene: TRBJ1-4
CDR3 protein: CASSLGSTTNEKLFF

V gene: TRBV2
J gene: TRBJ1-5
CDR3 protein: CASREARNQPQHF

V gene: TRBV6-5
J gene: TRBJ2-7
CDR3 protein: CASSRDSLSSYEQYF

V gene: TRBV7-2
J gene: TRBJ2-4
CDR3 protein: CASSLWGREENIQYF

V gene: TRBV25-1
J gene: TRBJ1-1
CDR3 protein: CASRVGTGQRLNTEAFF

V gene: TRBV11-2
J gene: TRBJ1-4
CDR3 protein: CASSLGGVSTEKLFF

V gene: TRBV27
J gene: TRBJ1-4
CDR3 protein: CASSSLRRGLATNEKLFF

V gene: TRBV11-2
J gene: TRBJ2-3
CDR3 protein: CASSPSPGGDTQYF

V gene: TRBV30
J gene: TRBJ2-7
CDR3 protein: CAWTRDSDASYEQYF

V gene: TRBV5-1
J gene: TRBJ2-3
CDR3 protein: CASSLSGGTTDTQYF

V gene: TRBV7-3
J gene: TRBJ2-3
CDR3 protein: CASSLVGGTDTQYF

V gene: TRBV5-4
J gene: TRBJ2-1
CDR3 protein: CASSPPRGSSYNEQFF

V gene: TRBV4-3
J gene: TRBJ2-7
CDR3 protein: CASSPNRGTGPYEQYF

V gene: TRBV10-3
J gene: TRBJ2-7
CDR3 protein: CAISGDRGGHEQYF

V gene: TRBV7-2
J gene: TRBJ1-1
CDR3 protein: CATMGAMNTEAFF

V gene: TRBV5-1
J gene: TRBJ2-7
CDR3 protein: CASSPRAMTLEREEQYF

V gene: TRBV6-5
J gene: TRBJ2-3
CDR3 protein: CASSYSTRGQDTQYF

V gene: TRBV15
J gene: TRBJ2-7
CDR3 protein: CATSTGTVYEQYF

V gene: TRBV30
J gene: TRBJ1-5
CDR3 protein: CAWASEAKGPQHF

V gene: TRBV19
J gene: TRBJ2-4
CDR3 protein: CASSISGFAKNIQYF

V gene: TRBV10-3
J gene: TRBJ2-7
CDR3 protein: CAIRRGQDYEQYF

V gene: TRBV6-6
J gene: TRBJ2-7
CDR3 protein: CASRKTGTYEQYF

V gene: TRBV19
J gene: TRBJ1-2
CDR3 protein: CASSIGAQGPYSYTF

V gene: TRBV28
J gene: TRBJ2-5
CDR3 protein: CASSPGAGETQYF

V gene: TRBV7-2
J gene: TRBJ2-1
CDR3 protein: CASSFTGKNEQFF